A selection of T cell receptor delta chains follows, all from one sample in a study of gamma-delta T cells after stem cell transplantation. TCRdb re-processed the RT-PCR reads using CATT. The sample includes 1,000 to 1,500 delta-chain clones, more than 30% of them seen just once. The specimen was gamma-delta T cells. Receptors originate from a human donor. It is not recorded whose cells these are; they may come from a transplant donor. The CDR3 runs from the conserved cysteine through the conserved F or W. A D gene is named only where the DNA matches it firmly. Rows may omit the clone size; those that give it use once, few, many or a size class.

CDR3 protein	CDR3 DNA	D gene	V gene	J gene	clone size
CACDTVTTGGYGGHTDKLIF	TGTGCCTGTGACACCGTTACGACTGGGGGATACGGGGGTCACACCGATAAACTCATCTTT	TRDD3	TRDV2	TRDJ1	few
CACDSLGDNSWDTRQMFF	TGTGCCTGTGACTCGCTGGGGGATAACTCCTGGGACACCCGACAGATGTTTTTC	TRDD3	TRDV2	TRDJ3	NA
CACDTVNGGYKPTDKLIF	TGTGCCTGTGACACCGTTAACGGGGGATACAAACCCACCGATAAACTCATCTTT	TRDD3	TRDV2	TRDJ1	NA
CALGEPYLPSLWGISPTDKLIF	TGTGCTCTTGGGGAACCTTACCTTCCTAGTCTCTGGGGGATTTCTCCAACCGATAAACTCATCTTT	NA	TRDV1	TRDJ1	large
CACDTVLGDPTYTDKLIF	TGTGCCTGTGACACCGTGCTGGGGGATCCCACGTACACCGATAAACTCATCTTT	TRDD3	TRDV2	TRDJ1	few
CACDTLGPTALFEGDTDKLIF	TGTGCCTGTGACACGCTAGGGCCTACGGCTCTTTTTGAGGGGGATACAGATAAACTCATCTTT	TRDD3	TRDV2	TRDJ1	NA
CALGELSARPWGPYTDKLIF	TGTGCTCTTGGGGAACTCTCTGCTCGTCCCTGGGGGCCCTACACCGATAAACTCATCTTT	TRDD3	TRDV1	TRDJ1	large
CACDVLGIPSTDKLIF	TGTGCCTGTGACGTACTGGGGATACCAAGCACCGATAAACTCATCTTT	TRDD3	TRDV2	TRDJ1	few
CACDSLLGDYTDELIF	TGTGCCTGTGACTCTCTACTGGGGGATTACACCGATGAACTCATCTTT	TRDD3	TRDV2	TRDJ1	few
CACDTLGSTYTDKLIF	TGTGCCTGTGACACCCTCGGCTCAACCTACACCGATAAACTCATCTTT	NA	TRDV2	TRDJ1	large
CACDTVSGWGTPLRLSSWDTRQMFF	TGTGCCTGTGACACCGTGAGTGGATGGGGGACCCCGCTTCGTTTATCGTCCTGGGACACCCGACAGATGTTTTTC	TRDD3	TRDV2	TRDJ3	hyperexpanded
CACDTVNRWSGDKLIF	TGTGCCTGTGACACCGTAAATCGTTGGTCGGGCGATAAACTCATCTTT	NA	TRDV2	TRDJ1	NA
CACDPLSGGYVDKLIF	TGTGCCTGTGACCCGCTTTCTGGGGGATACGTCGATAAACTCATCTTT	TRDD3	TRDV2	TRDJ1	few
CALGVPLPPVEGYYKLIF	TGTGCTCTTGGGGTCCCCCTTCCTCCCGTCGAGGGATACTATAAACTCATCTTT	NA	TRDV1	TRDJ1	NA
CACDTLSGGYAGQADKLIF	TGTGCCTGTGACACGCTTTCTGGGGGATACGCAGGCCAGGCCGATAAACTCATCTTT	TRDD3	TRDV2	TRDJ1	large
CALGGGLPKGRPTDKLIF	TGTGCTCTTGGGGGCGGCCTTCCCAAGGGCCGCCCCACCGATAAACTCATCTTT	NA	TRDV1	TRDJ1	once
CACDRLGGNTDKLIF	TGTGCCTGTGACAGGCTGGGGGGAAACACCGATAAACTCATCTTT	TRDD3	TRDV2	TRDJ1	NA
CACDTVVGDKAPGDTRQMFF	TGTGCCTGTGACACCGTGGTGGGGGATAAGGCGCCTGGGGACACCCGACAGATGTTTTTC	TRDD3	TRDV2	TRDJ3	large
CACDTVLGDTSWDTRQMFF	TGTGCCTGTGACACCGTACTGGGGGATACTTCCTGGGACACCCGACAGATGTTTTTC	TRDD3	TRDV2	TRDJ3	NA
CACDTLPTVLGASNTDRLIF	TGTGCCTGTGACACCCTTCCTACGGTACTGGGGGCTTCTAACACCGATAGACTCATCTTT	NA	TRDV2	TRDJ1	NA
CACDSLLGDKYTDKLIF	TGTGCCTGTGACTCGCTCCTGGGGGATAAATACACCGATAAACTCATCTTT	TRDD3	TRDV2	TRDJ1	NA
CACDPSGGPRSWDTRQMFF	TGTGCCTGTGACCCGTCTGGGGGCCCCCGCTCCTGGGACACCCGACAGATGTTTTTC	TRDD3	TRDV2	TRDJ3	large
CALGESHSFLSWSNPLDTDKLIF	TGTGCTCTTGGGGAGTCGCATTCCTTCCTGTCCTGGAGTAACCCTTTGGATACCGATAAACTCATCTTT	TRDD2	TRDV1	TRDJ1	few
CACDTVSGTTDKLIF	TGTGCCTGTGACACCGTATCTGGAACCACCGATAAACTCATCTTT	NA	TRDV2	TRDJ1	large
CACDELGATRSKLIF	TGTGCCTGTGACGAACTGGGGGCTACGCGTAGTAAACTCATCTTT	TRDD3	TRDV2	TRDJ1	NA
CACDTVGATDTDKLIF	TGTGCCTGTGACACCGTGGGGGCTACTGACACCGATAAACTCATCTTT	NA	TRDV2	TRDJ1	few
CACDPIRGDTRVYTDNLIF	TGTGCCTGTGACCCTATCCGTGGGGATACCAGGGTTTACACCGATAACCTCATCTTT	TRDD3	TRDV2	TRDJ1	few
CACDTVEAWGIPTTAHLFF	TGTGCCTGTGACACCGTGGAAGCCTGGGGGATACCTACGACAGCACACCTCTTCTTT	TRDD3	TRDV2	TRDJ2	NA
CALGEVIYSRIILLGDGEYTDKLIF	TGTGCTCTTGGGGAAGTAATCTACAGTCGCATCATTTTGCTGGGGGATGGGGAGTACACCGATAAACTCATCTTT	TRDD3	TRDV1	TRDJ1	few
CALGEGADYGDTPYTDKLIF	TGTGCTCTTGGGGAAGGGGCTGACTACGGGGATACTCCCTACACCGATAAACTCATCTTT	TRDD3	TRDV1	TRDJ1	NA
CALGELSRYWGTQLKLIF	TGTGCTCTTGGGGAACTTAGTAGGTACTGGGGGACACAACTAAAACTCATCTTT	TRDD3	TRDV1	TRDJ1	NA
CACDKLTGGSLETAQLFF	TGTGCCTGTGACAAGTTGACTGGGGGATCGCTGGAGACAGCACAACTCTTCTTT	TRDD3	TRDV2	TRDJ2	NA
CACDTVGSSGIWEADKLIF	TGTGCCTGTGACACCGTAGGGAGCTCGGGGATTTGGGAAGCCGATAAACTCATCTTT	NA	TRDV2	TRDJ1	large
CACDLLGDTEADKLIF	TGTGCCTGTGACCTACTGGGGGATACTGAAGCCGATAAACTCATCTTT	TRDD3	TRDV2	TRDJ1	NA
CALGELGGPFLPRTGGLLIF	TGTGCTCTTGGGGAACTGGGGGGGCCCTTCCTACCTCGTACTGGGGGGTTACTCATCTTT	NA	TRDV1	TRDJ1	NA
CACDPLGDKDGSWDTRQMFF	TGTGCCTGTGACCCACTGGGGGATAAAGACGGCTCCTGGGACACCCGACAGATGTTTTTC	TRDD3	TRDV2	TRDJ3	NA